Listed below are T cell receptor beta chains from one sample, sequenced in a study of blood T cell repertoires in COVID-19. Assay: immunoSEQ multiplex PCR; the TCRdb copy retains only in-frame clones and omits some. The sample records roughly 39,000 clones, about 90% being singletons. The specimen sequenced was peripheral blood. The source is a man aged 50-59 years with active or convalescent COVID-19. The conserved cysteine and the conserved F or W are not part of the CDR3 here. Each record gives: J gene, V gene, CDR3 protein.

j_call: TRBJ2-2
v_call: TRBV2
cdr3_aa: ASIQDSANTGELF

j_call: TRBJ1-5
v_call: TRBV6-5
cdr3_aa: ASSNGPQH

j_call: TRBJ2-2
v_call: TRBV1
cdr3_aa: TSSQPGLATNTGELF

j_call: TRBJ2-5
v_call: TRBV2
cdr3_aa: ASSDRGETQY

j_call: TRBJ1-1
v_call: TRBV25-1
cdr3_aa: ASSEYGRATEAF

j_call: TRBJ1-1
v_call: TRBV12-3/TRBV12-4
cdr3_aa: ASSVGGETEAF

j_call: TRBJ1-6
v_call: TRBV30
cdr3_aa: AWSGSDSPLH

j_call: TRBJ2-7
v_call: TRBV6-1
cdr3_aa: ASSEGQGREQY

j_call: TRBJ1-6
v_call: TRBV5-1
cdr3_aa: ASSLGTAFNSPLH

j_call: TRBJ1-5
v_call: TRBV6-5
cdr3_aa: ASSYSRYSNQPQH

j_call: TRBJ1-1
v_call: TRBV10-3
cdr3_aa: AISESGAGAEAF

j_call: TRBJ1-2
v_call: TRBV19
cdr3_aa: ASSIRTEANYGYT

j_call: TRBJ1-1
v_call: TRBV19
cdr3_aa: ASSIRASTAGSTEAF

j_call: TRBJ2-5
v_call: TRBV7-8
cdr3_aa: ASSPGTSGRAWETQY

j_call: TRBJ2-7
v_call: TRBV28
cdr3_aa: ASSFAASGSYEQY

j_call: TRBJ2-1
v_call: TRBV10-3
cdr3_aa: AIRAGTTNEQF

j_call: TRBJ1-5
v_call: TRBV28
cdr3_aa: ASSRQGGTQPQH

j_call: TRBJ2-1
v_call: TRBV7-3
cdr3_aa: ASSQQTSGTNEQF

j_call: TRBJ1-2
v_call: TRBV28
cdr3_aa: ASTLSSPFYGYT

j_call: TRBJ1-2
v_call: TRBV19
cdr3_aa: ASSIVAGYGYT

j_call: TRBJ2-2
v_call: TRBV2
cdr3_aa: ASDGHGTGELF

j_call: TRBJ2-7
v_call: TRBV18
cdr3_aa: ASSPGGAEQY

j_call: TRBJ2-2
v_call: TRBV29-1
cdr3_aa: SVQLPGDFTGELF

j_call: TRBJ1-6
v_call: TRBV29-1
cdr3_aa: SVEVGSRVH

j_call: TRBJ2-1
v_call: TRBV5-1
cdr3_aa: ASSEPQGGRSSPGQF

j_call: TRBJ2-1
v_call: TRBV4-1
cdr3_aa: ASSQGLARDEQF

j_call: TRBJ1-1
v_call: TRBV29-1
cdr3_aa: SACDRGRNTEAF

j_call: TRBJ1-5
v_call: TRBV15
cdr3_aa: ATSRSSLSNQPQH

j_call: TRBJ1-3
v_call: TRBV6-5
cdr3_aa: ASAARGSGNTIY

j_call: TRBJ2-1
v_call: TRBV10-2
cdr3_aa: ASSRTSGGPIYNEQF

j_call: TRBJ2-6
v_call: TRBV19
cdr3_aa: ASNPTPFGGLDSGANVLT

j_call: TRBJ1-4
v_call: TRBV4-2
cdr3_aa: ASGLPRGGGGKLF

j_call: TRBJ1-3
v_call: TRBV3-1/TRBV3-2
cdr3_aa: ASSSGTGVGNTIY

j_call: TRBJ1-2
v_call: TRBV3-1/TRBV3-2
cdr3_aa: ASSQEYGRDYGYT

j_call: TRBJ1-2
v_call: TRBV4-1
cdr3_aa: ASSQGVGASIYGYT

j_call: TRBJ1-1
v_call: TRBV19
cdr3_aa: ASSIWTGVNTEAF

j_call: TRBJ2-5
v_call: TRBV5-1
cdr3_aa: ASSHQRGAEETQY

j_call: TRBJ1-4
v_call: TRBV19
cdr3_aa: ASSIEGQVYEKLF

j_call: TRBJ1-2
v_call: TRBV5-1
cdr3_aa: ASSLGQAGGYT

j_call: TRBJ2-1
v_call: TRBV29-1
cdr3_aa: SVDGTALYNEQF

j_call: TRBJ2-5
v_call: TRBV24-1
cdr3_aa: ATSDPSVTGRQETQY

j_call: TRBJ2-7
v_call: TRBV7-6
cdr3_aa: ASSPGTSGRITYEQY

j_call: TRBJ1-5
v_call: TRBV7-9
cdr3_aa: ASGREQPQH

j_call: TRBJ2-1
v_call: TRBV3-1/TRBV3-2
cdr3_aa: ASSQDGAGQQF

j_call: TRBJ2-5
v_call: TRBV27
cdr3_aa: ASSFGLAGRETQY

j_call: TRBJ2-7
v_call: TRBV12-3/TRBV12-4
cdr3_aa: ASSWSGSGEQY

j_call: TRBJ2-2
v_call: TRBV11-2
cdr3_aa: ASSWGTSGNTGELF